A selection of T cell receptor beta chains follows, all from one sample in a study of cytomegalovirus exposure and HLA in healthy donors. Clones were read by immunoSEQ multiplex PCR, and TCRdb kept only the in-frame ones, dropping some. Its clone listing holds under 130,000 clones. Sequencing was done on a sample of PBMCs. These receptor sequences come from a man in his forties or fifties in good health and CMV-seronegative. Both conserved end residues are part of each CDR3. D genes are given only for firm matches.

CDR3aa	CDR3nt	j_gene	v_gene	d_gene
CASSPGGGPNQPQHF	TGTGCCAGCAGCCCCGGCGGGGGCCCGAATCAGCCCCAGCATTTT	TRBJ1-5	TRBV9	-
CASSIGTLEAFF	TGTGCCAGCAGCATAGGGACTCTAGAAGCTTTCTTT	TRBJ1-1	TRBV11-2	-
CASGRDRSYEQYF	TGTGCCAGCGGCCGTGACAGGTCCTACGAGCAGTACTTC	TRBJ2-7	TRBV6-5	-
CASRRAGTNAYEQYF	TGTGCCAGCCGGAGGGCAGGGACTAACGCCTACGAGCAGTACTTC	TRBJ2-7	TRBV27	TRBD2
CASSFTRQPQHF	TGTGCCAGCAGCTTCACTCGGCAGCCCCAGCATTTT	TRBJ1-5	TRBV6-6	-
CASSLRGGFAYEQYF	TGTGCCAGCAGTTTACGGGGAGGGTTTGCCTACGAGCAGTACTTC	TRBJ2-7	TRBV27	TRBD2
CSVDPGTGELFF	TGCAGCGTTGATCCGGGCACCGGGGAGCTGTTTTTT	TRBJ2-2	TRBV29-1	-
CASSQQGNYGYTF	TGCGCCAGCAGCCAACAGGGAAACTATGGCTACACCTTC	TRBJ1-2	TRBV4-3	-
CASSPGTEPTNEKLFF	TGCGCCAGCAGCCCCGGGACAGAACCAACTAATGAAAAACTGTTTTTT	TRBJ1-4	TRBV4-3	TRBD1
CASSSRGESSGANVLTF	TGTGCCAGCAGCTCGCGAGGTGAAAGCTCTGGGGCCAACGTCCTGACTTTC	TRBJ2-6	TRBV9	-
CASSPALAGTEEYF	TGTGCCAGCTCACCAGCCCTGGCAGGCACGGAGGAGTACTTC	TRBJ2-7	TRBV18	-
CASSDAAETNYGYTF	TGCGCCAGCAGTGACGCGGCAGAGACTAACTATGGCTACACCTTC	TRBJ1-2	TRBV10-2	-
CASSSLGQGIGYGYTF	TGTGCCAGCAGCTCCCTCGGACAGGGTATCGGCTATGGCTACACCTTC	TRBJ1-2	TRBV5-4	TRBD1
CASSTISGTRSYNEQFF	TGTGCCAGTAGTACGATCTCCGGGACAAGAAGCTACAATGAGCAGTTCTTC	TRBJ2-1	TRBV19	-
CASSLWGTGMPGNTIYF	TGCGCCAGCAGCTTGTGGGGAACAGGGATGCCTGGAAACACCATATATTTT	TRBJ1-3	TRBV5-1	-
CASSERLAGKSETQYF	TGTGCTAGCAGCGAGCGACTAGCGGGAAAGTCGGAGACCCAGTACTTC	TRBJ2-5	TRBV7-7	TRBD2
CASSPYVGNQPQHF	TGTGCCAGCAGTCCCTATGTGGGCAATCAGCCCCAGCATTTT	TRBJ1-5	TRBV6-1	-
CASSLRAITDEQYF	TGTGCCAGCAGCTTAAGAGCGATAACCGACGAGCAGTACTTC	TRBJ2-7	TRBV7-2	-
CASSLGLRGDYQSYNEQFF	TGTGCCAGCAGCCTCGGCTTGCGGGGGGACTATCAGTCCTACAATGAGCAGTTCTTC	TRBJ2-1	TRBV7-6	TRBD2
CASSPMILTDTQYF	TGTGCCAGCTCACCTATGATACTCACAGATACGCAGTATTTT	TRBJ2-3	TRBV18	-
CASSHRGAQYF	TGTGCCAGCAGTCATCGGGGGGCCCAGTACTTC	TRBJ2-5	TRBV25-1	TRBD2
CASSPGLRGSGPGVEQFF	TGTGCCAGCAGCCCCGGGCTCCGTGGTTCGGGCCCGGGGGTTGAGCAGTTCTTC	TRBJ2-1	TRBV7-9	-
CASSYHPGESKGYTF	TGTGCCAGCAGTTACCACCCCGGGGAATCGAAAGGCTACACCTTC	TRBJ1-2	TRBV6-6	-
CAPSKVRLCPYGYTF	TGTGCCCCCAGCAAGGTCAGGCTGTGCCCCTATGGCTACACCTTC	TRBJ1-2	TRBV6-4	-
CASSPWREAAYEQYF	TGTGCCAGCAGCCCCTGGCGGGAGGCCGCCTACGAGCAGTACTTC	TRBJ2-7	TRBV5-6	TRBD2
CASSSSGQAIYEQYF	-	TRBJ2-7	TRBV6-1	-
CASRPGGVSYNSPLHF	TGTGCCAGTAGACCAGGGGGAGTCTCCTATAATTCACCCCTCCACTTT	TRBJ1-6	TRBV19	TRBD1
CASSELAGIYEQYF	TGTGCCAGCAGTGAGCTAGCGGGGATCTACGAGCAGTACTTC	TRBJ2-7	TRBV6-1	TRBD2
CASSGGREGGETQYF	TGCGCCAGCAGCGGTGGGCGGGAGGGCGGGGAGACCCAGTACTTC	TRBJ2-5	TRBV4-3	TRBD2
CASSGGDREGYEQYF	TGTGCCAGCAGCGGGGGCGACCGGGAGGGCTACGAGCAGTACTTC	TRBJ2-7	TRBV9	TRBD2
CASSVPGLQETQYF	TGTGCCAGCAGTGTACCGGGACTCCAAGAGACCCAGTACTTC	TRBJ2-5	TRBV2	-
CASSPYRGLQETQYF	TGCGCCAGCAGCCCGTACAGGGGGCTCCAAGAGACCCAGTACTTC	TRBJ2-5	TRBV4-3	TRBD1
CASSASTGNTEAFF	TGTGCCAGCAGCGCCTCTACAGGGAACACTGAAGCTTTCTTT	TRBJ1-1	TRBV7-2	-
CASSQLGQNFNYGYTF	TGTGCCAGCAGCCAACTGGGACAGAATTTTAACTATGGCTACACCTTC	TRBJ1-2	TRBV4-2	TRBD1
CASSPSSGSHYEQYF	TGTGCCAGCTCACCATCGTCAGGTTCGCACTACGAGCAGTACTTC	TRBJ2-7	TRBV18	-
CASSLRREKRGTEAFF	TGTGCCAGCAGCTTACGGAGGGAAAAGAGGGGTACTGAAGCTTTCTTT	TRBJ1-1	TRBV13	-
CAIKRDGTDTQYF	TGTGCCATCAAGCGGGATGGCACAGATACGCAGTATTTT	TRBJ2-3	TRBV10-3	TRBD2
CASSVAPAGSYNEQFF	TGTGCCAGCAGCGTAGCTCCGGCGGGTTCCTACAATGAGCAGTTCTTC	TRBJ2-1	TRBV9	-
CASSEDGTSGDEQYF	TGTGCCAGCAGTGAAGACGGGACTAGCGGCGACGAGCAGTACTTC	TRBJ2-7	TRBV6-1	TRBD2
CAIRGHSGANVLTF	TGTGCCATCCGAGGCCACTCTGGGGCCAACGTCCTGACTTTC	TRBJ2-6	TRBV10-3	-
CAWNSGNTEAFF	TGTGCCTGGAACTCGGGGAACACTGAAGCTTTCTTT	TRBJ1-1	TRBV30	-
CASSSGWQDGELFF	TGTGCCAGCAGTTCTGGGTGGCAGGACGGGGAGCTGTTTTTT	TRBJ2-2	TRBV25-1	-
CASSLNRDRAEAFF	TGTGCCAGCAGCTTAAACAGGGATCGTGCTGAAGCTTTCTTT	TRBJ1-1	TRBV5-4	-
CASSPGTGTYEQYF	TGTGCCAGCAGCCCTGGTACAGGAACCTACGAGCAGTACTTC	TRBJ2-7	TRBV5-4	-
CASGLSDRDTIYF	TGTGCTAGTGGGCTATCAGACAGGGACACCATATATTTT	TRBJ1-3	TRBV12-5	TRBD1
CASSGKDGAYYGYTF	TGTGCCAGCAGCGGGAAAGACGGAGCGTACTATGGCTACACCTTC	TRBJ1-2	TRBV9	-
CASSQGGGYTF	TGTGCCAGCAGCCAGGGAGGCGGCTACACCTTC	TRBJ1-2	TRBV14	-
CASSQDRERGTRNEQYF	TGCGCCAGCAGCCAAGATCGGGAGCGGGGGACGCGAAACGAGCAGTACTTC	TRBJ2-7	TRBV4-3	TRBD2
CASSIVQGVYNEQYF	TGTGCCAGTAGTATCGTACAGGGGGTCTATAACGAGCAGTACTTC	TRBJ2-7	TRBV19	TRBD1
CASSPPGGTGMSYTF	TGTGCCAGCAGCCCCCCCGGCGGGACAGGGATGAGCTACACCTTC	TRBJ1-2	TRBV7-2	TRBD1
CASSQNNMQGARNTEAFF	TGCGCCAGCAGCCAAAATAATATGCAGGGGGCGCGGAACACTGAAGCTTTCTTT	TRBJ1-1	TRBV4-3	TRBD1